One and the same sample provided the 5 T cell receptor beta chains below, sequenced in a study of glioma-infiltrating T cells. The iRepertoire nested amplicon-rescue multiplex PCR amplified TCR alpha and beta CDR3s from RNA. A single record per CDR3 protein comes from TCRdb applying MiXCR to the multiplex PCR reads. In the table there are some 93,000 distinct CDR3 sequences, 35% to 50% of which are singletons. The material sequenced was glioma tissue, nonneoplastic brain tissue, or PBMCs (not recorded which). The receptor source for this set is a human donor with low-grade glioma or glioblastoma, undergoing nonglioma brain surgery, or in good health (not recorded which).

This chain uses TRBV20-1 with TRBJ2-7; 13 bases fit TRBD2. The J segment lost 4 bases and the V segment lost 0 bases, leaving 9 bases of the junction unmatched. The CDR3 contains 17 residues. CDR1 is DFQATT, CDR2 SNEGSKA, per germline (reference sequence). The CDR3 DNA reads TGCAGTGCTAGAGATATCCGGACTAGCGGGAGAAGATACGAGCAGTACTTC. Encoded protein: CSARDIRTSGRRYEQYF.

Remarks on this clonotype: It is likely a read error, because the conserved phenylalanine at the end of the CDR3 is missing. The chain combines TRBV24-1 with TRBJ1-5; tentative D call: TRBD1 (5 bases). This CDR3 region has 13 residues. The V end lost 7 bases, the J end lost 6 bases, and 12 bases lay between the germline ends. CDR1 KGHDR and CDR2 SFDVKD come from the germline V gene. The chain's CDR3 is CATSGERGQPQHL. The CDR3 coding sequence is TGTGCCACCAGCGGGGAAAGGGGTCAGCCCCAGCATCTT.

This clonotype was observed many times. This chain connects TRBV3-1 to TRBJ1-2; the D is unclear. The CDR3 runs 13 residues. V gave up 5 bases and J gave up 1 base, with 8 bases separating them. The germline CDR1 and CDR2 sequences are LGHDT and YNNKEL (reference sequence). For the CDR3, the DNA is TGTGCCAGCAGCGCCACGCATAACTATGGCTACACCTTC. Its translation is CASSATHNYGYTF.

The chain employs TRBV4-1 and TRBJ2-3; D gene uncertain. The CDR3 contains 13 residues. V was clipped by 5 bases and J by 6 bases, with 12 bases between them. CDR1 is MGHRA and CDR2 is YSYEKL in the germline V gene. CDR3 loop: CASSMRRKDTQYF. CDR3 in DNA: TGCGCCAGCAGCATGAGACGGAAGGATACGCAGTATTTT.

This chain uses TRBV20-1 with TRBJ1-4, with D possibly matching TRBD1 (5 bases). Looked up from germline, CDR1 is DFQATT and CDR2 is SNEGSKA (reference sequence). V was trimmed by 1 base and J by 7 bases, leaving 19 bases between them. The CDR3 spans 16 residues. The DNA of the CDR3 is TGCAGTGCTAGAGTTGCCTCCCGGGGGGTTGGTGAAAAACTGTTTTTT. Its protein product is CSARVASRGVGEKLFF.